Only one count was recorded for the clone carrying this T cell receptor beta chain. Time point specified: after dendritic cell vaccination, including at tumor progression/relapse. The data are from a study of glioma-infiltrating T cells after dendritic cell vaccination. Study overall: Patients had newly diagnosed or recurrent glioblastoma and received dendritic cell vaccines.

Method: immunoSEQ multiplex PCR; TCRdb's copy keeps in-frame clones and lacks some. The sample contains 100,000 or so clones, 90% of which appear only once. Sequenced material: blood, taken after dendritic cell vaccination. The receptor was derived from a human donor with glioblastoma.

The chain's CDR3 is CASSMGANYGYTF. DNA for the CDR3: TGTGCCAGTAGTATGGGGGCGAACTATGGCTACACCTTC. V usage is TRBV19 and J usage is TRBJ1-2, with D perhaps TRBD1 (6 bases). Germline V gene data show CDR1 as LNHDA and CDR2 as SQIVND (reference sequence). The V end was cut by 3 bases, the J end by 2 bases, with 7 bases between. This CDR3 spans 13 amino acids.